Here is one T cell receptor beta chain with its context. What it binds is not known. These data are taken from a study of response to subunit inactivated influenza vaccine. Study results and caveats: Seasonal influenza vaccination, on each occasion, was suggested by the authors to recruit few new T cells.

The ends were cut back, 4 bases at V and 0 bases at J, with 8 bases in the middle. CDR1 is SQVTM and CDR2 is ANQGSEA in the germline V gene. The CDR3 runs to 13 residues. TCRdb redid the calling of the RT-PCR reads with MiXCR, one entry per CDR3 protein. The sample consists of over 750,000 distinct CDR3 sequences, approximately 21% of them appearing once. Sequenced here: PBMCs from blood, sampled roughly 5 days after vaccination. The V gene is TRBV29-1, the J gene TRBJ2-3; D unclear. This clonotype was sampled from a man in his fifties or sixties who received an inactivated influenza vaccine. The CDR3 loop is CSVVSGSTDTQYF. DNA for the CDR3: TGCAGCGTTGTTTCCGGGAGCACAGATACGCAGTATTTT.